The source of this T cell receptor (beta chain) is a study of tumor-infiltrating lymphocytes in localized non-small cell lung cancer (dated by TCRdb to the early 2020s). Notes on the research overall: The cohort covered several histologies, both smokers and never-smokers, and patients whose samples were collected after neoadjuvant chemotherapy. Resected tumor tissue and uninvolved lung tissue described as non-adjacent to the tumor were contributed by each patient, with both tissues obtained from the same patient. The paired tumor versus uninvolved lung comparison of immunoSEQ T-cell fraction included 55 patients. In total, the ICON cohort consisted of over a hundred surgical patients with localized non-small cell lung cancer who had their tumors resected. Flow cytometry, multiplex immunofluorescence, RNA-seq, exome sequencing and proteomics were applied to the same patients as TCR sequencing, which was one of several integrated assays.

Broad study findings and their caveats: Because different pieces of the same tissue were used for different assays, technical variation could not be separated from intratumor heterogeneity. The TCR-derived T-cell fraction showed no difference between the flow cytometry-defined immunotypes IM1 (good prognosis) and IM2 (poor prognosis). Consistent with immunofluorescence CD3 counts, TCRbeta sequencing supported greater T cell infiltration in tumors than in uninvolved lung tissue. Assay coverage differed among patients according to how much tissue was available, so only a subset of the cohort had TCR sequencing.

The immunoSEQ assay used for TCR sequencing gave the T-cell fraction in both tumor and uninvolved lung tissue. The published analysis was carried out like this. In the survival analysis, patients were divided into a high T-cell fraction group (upper tertile) and a low T-cell fraction group (lower two tertiles), and the two groups were compared using a log-rank test. A signed-rank test was used to test differences in T-cell fraction between paired tumor and uninvolved lung samples. The immuneACCESS repertoire file appears here via TCRdb, limited to in-frame rearrangements. These files lack a portion of the clones; in checked studies, under half of the deficit traces to unresolved V genes, and the cause of the others is not known. Clone size and the V and J calls come from that table; the DNA yielded D and trimming. The sample yields fewer than 3,500 clones; 43% were counted once. Of the sample, just under 20% falls within the top ten clones.

Patient enrollment in ICON started in 2016, and the final patient was enrolled in 2018. In a subcohort of 60 to 85 patients, fresh tumor and matched uninvolved tissue were collected for in-depth immune analyses, with TCR sequencing among those analyses. TCR sequencing was performed on DNA isolated from bulk tissue, without cell sorting. The junction shows trimming of 4 bases on V and 5 bases on J, plus 18 bases between the germline ends. The germline V gene sets CDR1 to MNHNS and CDR2 to SASEGT. The CDR3 spans 16 residues, from the cysteine through the phenylalanine. Kept here is only the CDR3 DNA, which spans 48 bases and is read in frame from base 1. As regards this clone: Its antigen is still unknown. Qualities for individual bases were not recorded, and no much larger clone is one base off.

Input material: uninvolved lung tissue not adjacent to the tumor. The receptor chain draws on TRBV6-1 and TRBJ2-1; 6 matching bases give a weak D call of TRBD2. This clonotype originated in a human donor with non-small cell lung cancer. The base sequence is TGTGCCAGCAGTGTAAGGGGACTTCCGCTCGACAATGAGCAGTTCTTC. The encoded protein is CASSVRGLPLDNEQFF.